This T cell receptor beta chain was sequenced during a study of blood T cell repertoires in COVID-19. Only in-frame clones appear in the TCRdb table, and some are missing; sequencing was by immunoSEQ multiplex PCR. Of about 270,000 clones listed, 80% to 90% are singletons. The CDR3 is 13 residues long. From germline, CDR1 is LGHNA and CDR2 YNFKEQ. Trimming removed 3 bases from V and 6 bases from J, with 9 bases in between. The origin of this receptor is a man aged 18 to 30 who had recovered from COVID-19. The sequencing sample was made of PBMCs or T cells enriched from blood (not recorded which). The J gene is TRBJ2-1, the V gene TRBV4-2; tentatively, D is TRBD2 (5 bases). CDR3 nucleotide sequence: TGTGCCAGCAGCCAGCCGGGAATCAATGAGCAGTTCTTC. Its translation: CASSQPGINEQFF.